This entry describes one T cell receptor (beta chain). Its antigen is as yet unknown. Sequencing used immunoSEQ multiplex PCR; TCRdb keeps in-frame clones, though not all of them. The table records roughly 71,000 clones, 76% of them present only once. This specimen comes from a study of vaccination effects on CD4 cells after COVID-19. CD4+ T cells specific for antigen were expanded with viral peptide pools by the ViraFEST assay before sequencing. Subsequent to a culture period of about ten days, CD4+ T cells were isolated. Either the BNT162b2 or mRNA-1273 vaccine was given to participants in two doses. CDR1 is MNHEY, CDR2 SMNVEV, per germline (reference sequence). Losses at the gene ends were 4 bases for V and 6 bases for J; bases not matched to a gene: 10. The CDR3 loop spans 16 amino acids.

The TCR originated in a human donor who received a COVID-19 vaccine. The chain has TRBV27 and TRBJ2-3, with TRBD2 matching 10 bases. Sequenced here: CD4+ T cells from PBMCs cultured with HCoV-OC43 spike peptides, sampled after COVID-19 vaccination. Subset noted: HCoV-OC43 spike overlapping peptide pool stimulation. CDR3 coding DNA: TGTGCCAGCAGTTCACCGTCAGCGGGGGGGACGGATACGCAGTATTTT. Translated, it gives CASSSPSAGGTDTQYF.